This passage covers 3 T cell receptor beta chains from one sample sequenced in a study of T cells in Graves' hyperthyroidism and ophthalmopathy. Using RNA transcripts as the source, TCR beta CDR3 regions were amplified. During a first-round RT-PCR of the TCR CDR3, the HTBI primer set was used. TCRdb re-called the multiplex PCR reads with MiXCR, one entry per CDR3 protein. The sample lists 150,000 or so distinct CDR3 sequences, 9.4% seen once, with roughly a fifth in the top ten. The sequenced sample consisted of blood. These receptors were taken from a woman under 30 with Graves' hyperthyroidism that later progressed to Graves' ophthalmopathy.

Only a few counts were recorded for this clonotype. This may be a read error, as it is one base from a much larger clone. The chain links TRBV20-1 to TRBJ1-2; perhaps TRBD1 as D (5 bases). Germline V gene sequence: CDR1 DFQATT, CDR2 SNEGSKA (reference sequence). The CDR3 covers 12 residues. Trimming removed 4 bases at V and 8 bases at J, with 14 bases between. CDR3 in DNA: TGCAGTGCTATGGGCAGGGATCGGGGCTACACCTTC. Protein: CSAMGRDRGYTF.

This clonotype was observed at least ten times. The V and J genes are TRBV6-1 and TRBJ2-5; D is ambiguous. The CDR3 is made up of 11 amino acids. V lost 7 bases and J 0 bases, leaving 3 bases between the germline ends. Germline assignment: CDR1 MNHNS and CDR2 SASEGT. The CDR3 loop is CASTDQETQYF. As DNA, the CDR3 is TGTGCCAGCACTGACCAAGAGACCCAGTACTTC.

On this clonotype itself: A much bigger clone sits one base away, suggesting this may be a read error. The gene calls are TRBV6-2 or TRBV6-3 and TRBJ2-1, with D uncertain. The CDR3 runs to 14 residues. V was trimmed by 4 bases and J by 5 bases, leaving 12 bases between them. Germline CDR1 is MNHEY and CDR2 is SVGEGT. The CDR3 DNA sequence: TGTGCCAGCAGTTGCGGCGACGAGAACAATGAGCAGTTCTTC. Translation gives CASSCGDENNEQFF.